This TCR beta chain was sequenced for a study of blood T cell repertoires in COVID-19. The V segment lost 4 bases and the J segment 6 bases; nucleotides outside the gene matches: 10. CDR3 length: 16 amino acids. Germline V lookup: CDR1 SGDLS, CDR2 YYNGEE. All enrollees were roughly 18 to 90 years old and from approximately 24 US areas. Data came from immunoSEQ multiplex PCR; TCRdb stores just in-frame clones and leaves some out. The profile shows 250,000 or so clones, about 90% of them singletons. This TCR came from a human donor in a cohort exposed to, infected with or recovered from COVID-19 (not recorded which). The donor label of this sample is uncertain. Input material: PBMCs or T cells enriched from blood (not recorded which). The chain has TRBV9 and TRBJ2-3; 11 bases are shared with TRBD2. This CDR3 is CASSTRLAGPADTQYF. In DNA form, the CDR3 reads TGTGCCAGCAGCACAAGACTAGCGGGGCCTGCGGATACGCAGTATTTT.